This is a list of T cell receptor beta chains from one sample in a study of cytomegalovirus exposure and HLA in healthy donors. Produced via immunoSEQ multiplex PCR; TCRdb's table is partial and in-frame only. The table lists about 56,000 clones, roughly 92% of them singletons, with 1.1% in the top ten. The specimen was PBMCs. These TCRs come from a man aged 18 to 29 in good health and CMV-seronegative. The CDR3 runs from the conserved cysteine through the conserved F or W. The D gene is left open where the match is weak. Only some rows state a clone size, as once, few, many or a class for expanded clones.

j_call d_call v_call clone_size cdr3_aa cdr3_nt
TRBJ1-5 NA TRBV19 NA CASSPFGGDSNQPQHF TGTGCCAGTAGTCCCTTCGGGGGAGATAGCAATCAGCCCCAGCATTTT
TRBJ1-1 NA TRBV19 NA CASSIRRQDTEAFF TGTGCCAGTAGTATCCGGAGGCAGGACACTGAAGCTTTCTTT
TRBJ2-3 NA TRBV9 NA CASSVLAHRQALTDTQYF TGTGCCAGCAGCGTATTGGCCCATCGTCAGGCCCTCACAGATACGCAGTATTTT
TRBJ2-1 NA TRBV5-4 NA CASSSGRASEGVNNEQFF TGTGCCAGCAGCTCGGGCAGGGCCTCGGAAGGGGTTAACAATGAGCAGTTCTTC
TRBJ1-2 NA TRBV4-1 NA CASSQDLQGEVYGYTF TGCGCCAGCAGCCAAGATTTACAGGGCGAAGTCTATGGCTACACCTTC
TRBJ2-7 NA TRBV6-5 NA CASSRPGLSSYEQYF TGTGCCAGCAGTCGACCGGGACTGTCCTCCTACGAGCAGTACTTC
TRBJ2-1 TRBD1 TRBV28 NA CASSPPGTGVDEQFF TGTGCCAGCAGTCCGCCCGGGACAGGGGTGGATGAGCAGTTCTTC
TRBJ2-7 NA TRBV7-2 NA CASSLGAPLEQYF TGTGCCAGCAGCTTAGGGGCCCCCCTCGAGCAGTACTTC
TRBJ2-1 NA TRBV6-4 once CASSEVDSQSEQFF TGTGCCAGCAGTGAGGTAGATAGCCAGTCTGAGCAGTTCTTC
TRBJ2-3 TRBD2 TRBV19 NA CASRGPILAGTDTQYF TGTGCCAGTAGGGGCCCGATTCTAGCGGGCACAGATACGCAGTATTTT
TRBJ1-1 TRBD1 TRBV6-1 NA CASSDGQGASEAFF TGTGCCAGCAGTGACGGGCAGGGGGCATCTGAAGCTTTCTTT
TRBJ1-1 NA TRBV21-1 once CASYWGTPTWEAFF TGTGCCAGCTACTGGGGGACACCGACCTGGGAAGCTTTCTTT
TRBJ1-5 NA TRBV19 once CASSTSGGLEPQHF TGTGCCAGTAGTACCTCGGGGGGTCTTGAGCCCCAGCATTTT
TRBJ2-4 TRBD2 TRBV7-2 NA CASSPTGREGASIQYF TGTGCCAGCAGCCCCACGGGACGGGAGGGCGCAAGCATTCAGTACTTC
TRBJ1-1 NA TRBV5-8 NA CASSDRGSVYHAFF TGTGCCAGCAGCGATAGGGGGTCGGTGTATCATGCTTTCTTT
TRBJ2-2 TRBD1 TRBV5-1 NA CASGTGGNTGELFF TGCGCCAGCGGGACAGGGGGCAACACCGGGGAGCTGTTTTTT
TRBJ2-3 TRBD1 TRBV4-1 NA CASSQDGDRVTDTQYF TGCGCCAGCAGCCAAGATGGGGACAGAGTGACAGATACGCAGTATTTT